This T cell receptor (beta chain) appears in the sequencing data of a study of T-cell memory formation after mild COVID-19. Germline V CDR1 and CDR2: SQVTM, ANQGSEA. With 3 bases clipped from V and 0 bases from J, the junction kept 1 base outside the gene matches. The CDR3 has 13 residues. TCRdb processed the 5' RACE reads anew with MiXCR; each CDR3 protein has one entry. The sample has under 200,000 distinct CDR3 sequences, roughly 30% seen once. J is TRBJ1-1 and V is TRBV29-1; the match to TRBD1 covers 7 bases. Sequenced sample: PBMCs or a T cell subset sorted from them (not recorded which). This sequence originates from an adult woman who had mild COVID-19 (a few samples of this study predate the infection). Cell type and time point are not known. CDR3 residues: CSVEGQMNTEAFF. CDR3 DNA: TGCAGCGTTGAGGGACAGATGAACACTGAAGCTTTCTTT.